This T cell receptor beta chain derives from a study of OX40 agonist ivuxolimab in advanced cancers. Sequencing used immunoSEQ multiplex PCR; TCRdb keeps in-frame clones, though not all of them. Counted here are about 99,000 clones, roughly 95% occurring once; the ten biggest clones make up just over 2%. This CDR3 has 17 residues. The V gene end was trimmed by 4 bases and the J gene end by 5 bases; junction bases not matched to a gene: 12. Per germline, CDR1 SEHNR and CDR2 FQNEAQ (reference sequence). The V call is TRBV7-9, the J call TRBJ1-4; TRBD1 matches at 8 bases. The origin of this receptor is an adult with an advanced solid tumor such as melanoma, head and neck, liver or kidney cancer. The specimen was CD4+ or CD8+ T cells sorted from blood, collected in a trial of the OX40 agonist ivuxolimab. The CDR3 reads CASSSGGQGYGNEKLFF. The DNA of the CDR3 is TGTGCCAGCAGCTCCGGCGGACAGGGATATGGGAATGAAAAACTGTTTTTT.